This T cell receptor beta chain stems from a study of cytomegalovirus exposure and HLA in healthy donors. Study-level points and caveats: Across all donors, roughly uniform sequencing depth was an assumption of the presence/absence analyses.

Amplification used 60 Vbeta primers and 13 Jbeta primers. The protocol was immunoSEQ multiplex PCR, while the TCRdb copy is restricted to in-frame clones and leaves out a portion. The table records over 85,000 clones, over 60% of them present only once. With respect to this clone: Its antigen is currently unknown.

This receptor was taken from a male donor in good health and CMV-seropositive. Sequencing was done on a sample of PBMCs.

CDR3 nucleotides: TGTGCCAGCAGTGTCGACAGGGCCCCTCTTAGGCGGCAGTACTTC. It yields the protein CASSVDRAPLRRQYF. The rearrangement links TRBV6-1 to TRBJ2-7, with 7 nucleotides matching TRBD1. With V trimmed by 4 bases and J by 9 bases, 15 bases remained unmatched. CDR3 length equals 15 residues. The germline CDR1 and CDR2 sequences are MNHNS and SASEGT.